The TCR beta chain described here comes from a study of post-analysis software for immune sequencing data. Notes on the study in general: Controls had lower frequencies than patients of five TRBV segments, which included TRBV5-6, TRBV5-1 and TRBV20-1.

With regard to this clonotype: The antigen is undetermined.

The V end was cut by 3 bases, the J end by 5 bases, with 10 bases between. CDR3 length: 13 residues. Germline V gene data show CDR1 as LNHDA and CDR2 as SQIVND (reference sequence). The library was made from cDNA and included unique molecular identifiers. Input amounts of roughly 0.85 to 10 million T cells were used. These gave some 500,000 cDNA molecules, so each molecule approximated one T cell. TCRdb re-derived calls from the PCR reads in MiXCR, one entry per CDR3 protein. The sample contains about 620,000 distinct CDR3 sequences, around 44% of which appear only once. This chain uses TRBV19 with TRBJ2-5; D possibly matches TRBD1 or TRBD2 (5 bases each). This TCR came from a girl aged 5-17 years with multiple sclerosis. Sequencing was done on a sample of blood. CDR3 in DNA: TGTGCCAGTAGTATGAGAGGGACGGAGACCCAGTACTTC. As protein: CASSMRGTETQYF. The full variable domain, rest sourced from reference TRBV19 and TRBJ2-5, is DGGITQSPKYLFRKEGQNVTLSCEQNLNHDAMYWYRQDPGQGLRLIYYSQIVNDFQKGDIAEGYSVSREKKESFPLTVTSAQKNPTAFYLCASSMRGTETQYFGPGTRLLVL.